What follows describes a single T cell receptor beta chain. Its antigen is undetermined. The V gene lost 6 bases and the J gene lost 2 bases, with 14 bases spanning the gap. Germline CDR1 SNHLY, CDR2 FYNNEI. The CDR3 is made up of 14 amino acids. Individually, cDNA molecules had unique molecular identifiers attached to them. TCRdb analysed the 5' RACE reads with MiXCR anew, one entry per CDR3 protein. Of 63,000 or so distinct CDR3 sequences listed, about an eighth are singletons. This sample is part of a study of early T cells in non-severe SARS-CoV-2 infection. Broader study findings: VDJdb-based matching was biased toward anti-spike CD8 responses and missed private and CD4 specificities.

The V call is TRBV2, the J call TRBJ2-7; D may be TRBD1 or TRBD2 (5 bases each). The clonotype comes from an adult who was a healthcare worker with PCR-confirmed SARS-CoV-2 infection or an uninfected control (not recorded which). This specimen was whole blood, taken at baseline. In DNA form, the CDR3 reads TGTGCCAGCAGAAGAGGGGACGGCACCTACGAGCAGTACTTC. This sequence encodes CASRRGDGTYEQYF.